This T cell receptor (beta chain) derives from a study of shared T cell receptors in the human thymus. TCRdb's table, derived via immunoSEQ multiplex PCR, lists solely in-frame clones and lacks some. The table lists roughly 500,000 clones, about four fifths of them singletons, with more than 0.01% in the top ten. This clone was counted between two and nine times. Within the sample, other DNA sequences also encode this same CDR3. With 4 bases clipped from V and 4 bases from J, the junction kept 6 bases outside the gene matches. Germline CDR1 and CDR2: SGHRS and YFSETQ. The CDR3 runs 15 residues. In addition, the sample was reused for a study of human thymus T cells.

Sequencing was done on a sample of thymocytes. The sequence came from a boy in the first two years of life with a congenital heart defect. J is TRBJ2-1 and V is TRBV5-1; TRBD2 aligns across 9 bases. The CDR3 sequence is CASSLGGGGYNEQFF. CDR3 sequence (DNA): TGCGCCAGCAGCCTCGGCGGGGGGGGGTACAATGAGCAGTTCTTC.